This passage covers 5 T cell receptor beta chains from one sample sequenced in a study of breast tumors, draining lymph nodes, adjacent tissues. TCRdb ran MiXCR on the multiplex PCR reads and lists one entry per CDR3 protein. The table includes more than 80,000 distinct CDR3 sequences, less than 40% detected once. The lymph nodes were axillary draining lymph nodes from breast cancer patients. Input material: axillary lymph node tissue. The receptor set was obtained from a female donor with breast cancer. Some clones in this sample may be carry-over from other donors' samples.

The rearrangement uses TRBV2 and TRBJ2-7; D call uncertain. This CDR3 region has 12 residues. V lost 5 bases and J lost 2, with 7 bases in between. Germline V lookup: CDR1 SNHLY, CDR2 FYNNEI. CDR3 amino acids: CASSHNPYEQYF. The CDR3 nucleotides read TGTGCCAGCAGTCACAACCCCTACGAGCAGTACTTC.

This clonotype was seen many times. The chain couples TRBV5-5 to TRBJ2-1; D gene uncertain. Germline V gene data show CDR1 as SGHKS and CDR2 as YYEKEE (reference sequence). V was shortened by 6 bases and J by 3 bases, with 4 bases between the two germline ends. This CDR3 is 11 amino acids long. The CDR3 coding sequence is TGTGCCAGCAAGAGCTACAATGAGCAGTTCTTC. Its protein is CASKSYNEQFF.

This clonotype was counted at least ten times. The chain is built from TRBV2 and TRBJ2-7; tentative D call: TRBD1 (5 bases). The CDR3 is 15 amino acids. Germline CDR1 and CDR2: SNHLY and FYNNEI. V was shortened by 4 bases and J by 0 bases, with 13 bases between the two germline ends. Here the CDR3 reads CASSAGQTSSYEQYF. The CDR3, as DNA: TGTGCCAGCAGTGCAGGACAAACGAGCTCCTACGAGCAGTACTTC.

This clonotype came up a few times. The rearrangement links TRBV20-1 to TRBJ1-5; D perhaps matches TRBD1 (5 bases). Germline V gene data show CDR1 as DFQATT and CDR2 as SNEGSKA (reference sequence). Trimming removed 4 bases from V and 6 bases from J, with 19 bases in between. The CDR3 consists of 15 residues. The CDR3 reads CSANPIGGAGQPQHF. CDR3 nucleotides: TGCAGTGCTAATCCAATTGGAGGGGCAGGTCAGCCCCAGCATTTT.

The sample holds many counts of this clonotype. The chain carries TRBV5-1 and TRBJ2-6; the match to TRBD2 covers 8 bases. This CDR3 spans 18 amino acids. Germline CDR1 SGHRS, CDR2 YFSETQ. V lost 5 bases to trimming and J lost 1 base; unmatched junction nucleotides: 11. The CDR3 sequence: CASSPRTSLGSGANVLTF. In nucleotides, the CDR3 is TGCGCCAGCAGTCCCCGGACTAGCCTTGGGTCTGGGGCCAACGTCCTGACTTTC.